The 16 T cell receptor beta chains listed next were all sequenced from one sample in a study of brain T cells in children with intractable seizures. The time point was: blood from clinic visit 5 months post-surgery; TSC patient then seizure free. Data came from immunoSEQ multiplex PCR; TCRdb stores just in-frame clones and leaves some out. The data show about 340,000 clones, nearly 95% seen once. The specimen comprised peripheral blood, sampled roughly 5 months after surgery. The receptors here all came from a boy under two years old with tuberous sclerosis and intractable seizures.

The count of this clone is one. The chain has TRBV7-9 and TRBJ2-7; TRBD1 agrees at 9 bases. Germline V lookup: CDR1 SEHNR, CDR2 FQNEAQ (reference sequence). This CDR3 is built from 14 residues. V was pared by 4 bases and J by 6 bases, with 7 bases of the junction left unmatched. The CDR3 bases are TGTGCCAGCAGCTGGGTGGGACAGGGAACCGAGCAGTACTTC. The encoded protein is CASSWVGQGTEQYF.

This chain links TRBV5-4 with TRBJ2-2; D is unclear. Trimming cost V 3 bases and J 1 base, with 7 bases left between them. There are 14 residues in the CDR3. CDR1 is SGHNT and CDR2 is YYREEE in the germline V gene (reference sequence). The chain's CDR3 is CASSSGWNTGELFF. The CDR3 nucleotides are TGTGCCAGCAGCTCTGGCTGGAACACCGGGGAGCTGTTTTTT.

This clone was recorded only once. V usage is TRBV24-1 and J usage is TRBJ2-2; 12 bases are shared with TRBD2. Germline trimming cut 4 bases from V and 5 bases from J; bases unmatched to any gene: 1. The CDR3 is 15 amino acids. Germline lookup yields CDR1 KGHDR and CDR2 SFDVKD. The CDR3 bases are TGTGCCACCAGTGAAGGACTAGCGGGAACCGGGGAGCTGTTTTTT. This translates into CATSEGLAGTGELFF.

In nucleotides, the CDR3 is TGTGCCAGCTTGGACAGGGTAATTATTTCACCCCTCCACTTT. This translates into CASLDRVIISPLHF. The chain combines TRBV21-1 with TRBJ1-6; the table gives TRBD1 as D, unverified against the DNA. TRBV21-1 is annotated as a pseudogene. The CDR3 has 14 amino acids.

The chain couples TRBV28 to TRBJ1-1; no reliable D call. CDR1 and CDR2 from the germline V gene are MDHEN and SYDVKM. Trimming took 2 bases from V and 1 from J, leaving 11 bases between them. The CDR3 runs 15 residues. DNA of the CDR3: TGTGCCAGCAGTTTACCCGTCCGGGGGAACACTGAAGCTTTCTTT. Protein product: CASSLPVRGNTEAFF.

This clone has just one count. V usage is TRBV3-1 (or the pseudogene TRBV3-2) and J usage is TRBJ2-2; D is uncertain. Germline values: CDR1 LGHDT, CDR2 YNNKEL (reference sequence). V lost 1 base, J lost 2 bases, and 5 bases lay in between. CDR3 size: 14 residues. The DNA for the CDR3 is TGTGCCAGCAGCCAAGGGTCTAACACCGGGGAGCTGTTTTTT. This gives the protein CASSQGSNTGELFF.

The genes are TRBV11-3 and TRBJ2-1, with D perhaps TRBD1 or TRBD2 (6 bases each). V was clipped by 5 bases and J by 0 bases, with 17 bases between them. Germline-derived CDR1 and CDR2 are SGHNT and YENEEA. This CDR3 has 17 residues. The CDR3 bases are TGTGCCAGCAGCGGATCTACAGGGAGGAGCTCCTACAATGAGCAGTTCTTC. This sequence encodes CASSGSTGRSSYNEQFF.

CDR3 bases: TGCGCCAGCAGTGGGTTGAACAGGGGATTTATAGAGTATGCTCTTTATAGCAATCAGCCCCAGCATTTT. It codes for CASSGLNRGFIEYALYSNQPQHF. The chain couples TRBV10-1 to TRBJ1-5; 7 nucleotides align to TRBD1. Germline V gives CDR1 WNHNN, CDR2 SYGVQD (reference sequence). The CDR3 totals 23 residues. V gave up 4 bases and J gave up 0 bases; unmatched junction bases: 27.

The chain is built from TRBV19 and TRBJ2-1, with TRBD2 identical over 7 bases. CDR1 and CDR2 (germline): LNHDA, SQIVND (reference sequence). The trim removed 3 bases at V and 3 bases at J, leaving 5 bases unmatched. This CDR3 is built from 15 residues. This chain's CDR3 is CASSIIASGYNEQFF. For the CDR3, the DNA is TGTGCCAGTAGTATTATAGCTAGCGGCTACAATGAGCAGTTCTTC.

The table lists this clone with a count of one. The V gene is TRBV6-4, the J gene TRBJ2-3, with 12 positions matching TRBD1. The germline CDR1 and CDR2 sequences are MRHNA and SNTAGT. The CDR3 is made up of 18 amino acids. The junction had 10 bases not matched to a gene; V was cut back by 4 bases and J by 2 bases. The CDR3 DNA reads TGTGCCAGCAGTGGCCCCCCCGGGACAGGGGGCCACACAGATACGCAGTATTTT. Translation gives CASSGPPGTGGHTDTQYF.

This clone was detected only a few times. This chain links TRBV11-2 with TRBJ2-7, with 8 nucleotides matching TRBD1. Germline CDR1 is SGHAT and CDR2 is FQNNGV. The V gene end was trimmed by 2 bases and the J gene end by 6 bases; junction bases not matched to a gene: 0. The CDR3 runs 12 residues. The CDR3 loop reads CASSLTGGEQYF. CDR3 sequence (DNA): TGTGCCAGCAGCTTAACAGGGGGCGAGCAGTACTTC.

For this clone: Distinct nucleotide sequences in the sample also encode this CDR3. V gene TRBV30 combines with J gene TRBJ2-3, with D hard to call. The CDR3 has 13 residues. Germline lookup yields CDR1 GTSNPN and CDR2 SVGIG (reference sequence). Trimming removed 0 bases from V and 1 base from J, with 5 bases in between. CDR3: CAWSVGGTDTQYF. CDR3 coding DNA: TGTGCCTGGAGTGTAGGTGGCACAGATACGCAGTATTTT.

The chain employs TRBV4-1 and TRBJ2-7; D remains unclear. The CDR3 contains 16 residues. The germline gives CDR1 MGHRA, CDR2 YSYEKL. Trimming cost V 0 bases and J 5 bases, with 17 bases left between them. The CDR3 loop is CASSQEPTAGANEQYF. CDR3 DNA sequence: TGCGCCAGCAGCCAAGAGCCGACGGCAGGCGCGAACGAGCAGTACTTC.

This sequence joins TRBV28 and TRBJ2-5; D is undetermined. V shed 6 bases and J shed 2 bases, with 16 bases lying between them. CDR1 and CDR2 (germline): MDHEN, SYDVKM. The CDR3 has 15 amino acids. This chain's CDR3 is CASSTGLGRQETQYF. The DNA for the CDR3 is TGTGCCAGCAGCACCGGTCTTGGTAGACAAGAGACCCAGTACTTC.

J is TRBJ2-7 and V is TRBV7-9; D is unclear. V was shortened by 3 bases and J by 5 bases, with 11 bases between the two germline ends. The germline gives CDR1 SEHNR, CDR2 FQNEAQ (reference sequence). The CDR3 has 13 residues. The CDR3 DNA reads TGTGCCAGCAGCTTGGCGGCGTCACACGAGCAGTACTTC. This sequence encodes CASSLAASHEQYF.

The chain uses TRBV3-1 (or the pseudogene TRBV3-2) and TRBJ1-6; TRBD1 matches at 8 bases. The CDR3 runs 16 residues. V was pared by 4 bases and J by 10 bases, with 12 bases of the junction left unmatched. The germline V gene has CDR1 LGHDT and CDR2 YNNKEL (reference sequence). The CDR3 DNA sequence: TGTGCCAGCAGCCCTATGGGACAGGCGGTTAGATCACCCCTCCACTTT. It encodes CASSPMGQAVRSPLHF.